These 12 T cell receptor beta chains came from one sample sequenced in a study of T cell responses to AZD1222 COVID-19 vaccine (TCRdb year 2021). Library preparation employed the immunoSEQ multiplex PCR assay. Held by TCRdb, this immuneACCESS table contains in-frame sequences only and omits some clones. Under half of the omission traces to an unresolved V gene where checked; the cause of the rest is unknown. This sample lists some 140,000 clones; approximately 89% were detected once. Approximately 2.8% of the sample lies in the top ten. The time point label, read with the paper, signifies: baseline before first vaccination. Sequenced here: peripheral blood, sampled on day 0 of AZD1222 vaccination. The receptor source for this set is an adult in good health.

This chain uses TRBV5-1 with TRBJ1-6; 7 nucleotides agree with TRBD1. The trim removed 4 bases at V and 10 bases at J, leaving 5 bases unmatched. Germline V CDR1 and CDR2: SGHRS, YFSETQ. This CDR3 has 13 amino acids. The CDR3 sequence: CASSDRAESPLHF. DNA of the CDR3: TGCGCCAGCAGCGACAGGGCGGAATCACCCCTCCACTTT.

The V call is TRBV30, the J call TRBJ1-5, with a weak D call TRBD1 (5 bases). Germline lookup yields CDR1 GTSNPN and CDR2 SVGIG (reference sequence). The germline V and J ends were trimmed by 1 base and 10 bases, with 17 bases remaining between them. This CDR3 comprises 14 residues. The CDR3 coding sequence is TGTGCCTGGAGTGGAGGGACTTTGATTCAACCCCAGCATTTT. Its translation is CAWSGGTLIQPQHF.

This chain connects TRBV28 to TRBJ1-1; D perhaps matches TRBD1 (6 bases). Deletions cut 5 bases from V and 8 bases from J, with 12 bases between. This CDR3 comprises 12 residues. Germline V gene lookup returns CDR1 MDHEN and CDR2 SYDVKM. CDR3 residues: CASSLRQAEAFF. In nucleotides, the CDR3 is TGTGCCAGCAGTCTAAGACAGGCCGAAGCTTTCTTT.

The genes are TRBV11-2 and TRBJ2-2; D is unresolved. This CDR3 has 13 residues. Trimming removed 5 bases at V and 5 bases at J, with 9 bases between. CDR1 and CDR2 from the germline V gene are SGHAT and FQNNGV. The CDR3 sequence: CASSIQPTGELFF. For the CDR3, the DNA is TGTGCCAGCAGCATACAACCAACCGGGGAGCTGTTTTTT. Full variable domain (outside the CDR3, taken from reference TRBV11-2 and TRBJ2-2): EAGVAQSPRYKIIEKRQSVAFWCNPISGHATLYWYQQILGQGPKLLIQFQNNGVVDDSQLPKDRFSAERLKGVDSTLKIQPAKLEDSAVYLCASSIQPTGELFFGEGSRLTVL.

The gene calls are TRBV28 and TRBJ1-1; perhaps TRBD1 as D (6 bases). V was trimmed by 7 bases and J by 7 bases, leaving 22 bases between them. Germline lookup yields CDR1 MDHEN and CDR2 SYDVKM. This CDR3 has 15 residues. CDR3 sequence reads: CASTIRGRTAYEAFF. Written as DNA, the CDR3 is TGTGCCAGCACCATCCGAGGGAGGACAGCCTATGAAGCTTTCTTT. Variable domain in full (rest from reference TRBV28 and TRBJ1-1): DVKVTQSSRYLVKRTGEKVFLECVQDMDHENMFWYRQDPGLGLRLIYFSYDVKMKEKGDIPEGYSVSREKKERFSLILESASTNQTSMYLCASTIRGRTAYEAFFGQGTRLTVV.

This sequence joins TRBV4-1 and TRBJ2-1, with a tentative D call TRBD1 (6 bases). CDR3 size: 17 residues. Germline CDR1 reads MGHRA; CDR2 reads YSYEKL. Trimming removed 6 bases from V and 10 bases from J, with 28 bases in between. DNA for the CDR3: TGCGCCAGCAGTCTCTACTTTGGGTCAGGGGATCAATGGGAGCAGTTCTTC. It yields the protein CASSLYFGSGDQWEQFF.

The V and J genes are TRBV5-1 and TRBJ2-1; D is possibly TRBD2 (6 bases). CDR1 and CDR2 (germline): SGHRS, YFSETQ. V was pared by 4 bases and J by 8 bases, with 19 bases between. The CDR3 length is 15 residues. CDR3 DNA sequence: TGCGCCAGCAGCGCCTGGGACTGGGCCTTCGATGAGCAGTTCTTC. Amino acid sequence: CASSAWDWAFDEQFF.

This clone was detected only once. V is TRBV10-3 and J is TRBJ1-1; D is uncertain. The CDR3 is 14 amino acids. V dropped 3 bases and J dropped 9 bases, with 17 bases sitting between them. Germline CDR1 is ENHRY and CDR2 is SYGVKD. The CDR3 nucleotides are TGTGCCATCAGTGATCAGATTAAGAGGGCAAAAGCTTTCTTT. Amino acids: CAISDQIKRAKAFF.

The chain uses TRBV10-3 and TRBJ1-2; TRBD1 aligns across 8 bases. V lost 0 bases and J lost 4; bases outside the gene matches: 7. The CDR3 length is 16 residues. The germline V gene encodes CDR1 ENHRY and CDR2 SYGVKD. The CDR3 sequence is CAISESNARGLYGYTF. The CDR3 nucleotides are TGTGCCATCAGTGAGTCGAACGCCAGGGGGCTCTATGGCTACACCTTC.

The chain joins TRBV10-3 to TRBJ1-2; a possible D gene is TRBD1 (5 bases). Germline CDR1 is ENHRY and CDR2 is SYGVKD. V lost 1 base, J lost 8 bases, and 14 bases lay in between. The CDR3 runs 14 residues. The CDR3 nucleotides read TGTGCCATCAGTGAGTTAGGTCAGGGTAAAGGCTACACCTTC. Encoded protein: CAISELGQGKGYTF.

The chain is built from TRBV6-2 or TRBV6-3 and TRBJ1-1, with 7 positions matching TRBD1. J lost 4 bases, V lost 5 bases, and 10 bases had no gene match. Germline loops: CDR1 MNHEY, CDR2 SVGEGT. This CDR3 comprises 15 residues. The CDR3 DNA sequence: TGTGCCAGCAGTAAAACCGGGACAGCAATCACTGAAGCTTTCTTT. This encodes CASSKTGTAITEAFF.

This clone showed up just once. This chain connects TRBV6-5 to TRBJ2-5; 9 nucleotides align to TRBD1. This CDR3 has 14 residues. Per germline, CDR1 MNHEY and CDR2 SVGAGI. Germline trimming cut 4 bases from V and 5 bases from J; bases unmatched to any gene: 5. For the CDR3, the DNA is TGTGCCAGCAGTTCCCCGGACAGGGGTGAGACCCAGTACTTC. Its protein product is CASSSPDRGETQYF.